This entry describes one T cell receptor beta chain. This sample stems from a study of OX40 agonist ivuxolimab in advanced cancers. Study context: Every patient in dose escalation had hepatocellular carcinoma, melanoma, renal cell or head and neck cancer.

This table comes from immunoSEQ multiplex PCR, and its TCRdb copy is limited to in-frame clones, with some not included. The sample lists nearly 65,000 clones; roughly nine tenths were seen once. The source is an adult with an advanced solid tumor such as melanoma, head and neck, liver or kidney cancer. The sample was CD4+ or CD8+ T cells sorted from blood, taken in a trial of the OX40 agonist ivuxolimab.

The CDR3 DNA follows: TGTGCCAGCAGCCCCGGCGGGGGATCCGAGCAGTACGTC. Its translation: CASSPGGGSEQYV. This chain connects TRBV7-9 to TRBJ2-7; 7 bases are a match to TRBD2. The V and J ends lost 5 bases and 6 bases, in that order; junction bases with no gene match: 7. Looked up from germline, CDR1 is SEHNR and CDR2 is FQNEAQ (reference sequence). This CDR3 comprises 13 residues.